This TCR beta chain was recorded in a study of blood T cells in healthy people across ages. Findings of the study overall: One million T cells yielded diversity estimates that were considered underestimates.

PCR was performed a second time for about 7 to 12 cycles using a sample-barcoded 5' primer and a J-beta primer mix. One entry per CDR3 protein, called by TCRdb with MiXCR from the 5' RACE reads. The sample records under 2 million distinct CDR3 sequences, approximately 32% being singletons. A word on this clonotype: Its cognate antigen is unknown.

The germline V gene encodes CDR1 SNHLY and CDR2 FYNNEI. With 2 bases removed from V and 2 bases from J, the gap between germline ends came to 16 bases. The CDR3 sequence is 16 residues long. The V and J genes are TRBV2 and TRBJ2-7, with D possibly matching TRBD2 (6 bases). Sequences were obtained from blood. The TCR sequence derives from a woman aged 25-40 years in good health. The CDR3 protein is CASSEPPSSEAYEQYF. The CDR3 nucleotides are TGTGCCAGCAGTGAACCCCCCTCTAGCGAAGCCTACGAGCAGTACTTC.